The entry below describes one T cell receptor (beta chain). Method: immunoSEQ multiplex PCR; TCRdb's copy keeps in-frame clones and lacks some. Among under 200,000 clones, 89% were seen once, and the ten largest hold around 0.77%. The V gene end was trimmed by 8 bases and the J gene end by 5 bases; junction bases not matched to a gene: 9. The germline CDR1 and CDR2 sequences are LNHNV and YYDKDF (reference sequence). This CDR3 is 14 amino acids long. This specimen comes from a study of blood T cell repertoires in COVID-19. Enrolled through a virtual design, the participants were between roughly 18 and 100 years of age and came from about two dozen US areas. Clinical histories supplied by participants themselves formed the basis of cohort assignment.

This TCR derives from a woman under 30 who had recovered from COVID-19. The chain couples TRBV15 to TRBJ2-5; 9 bases align to TRBD1. The sample taken for sequencing was PBMCs or T cells enriched from blood (not recorded which). In DNA form, the CDR3 reads TGTGCCACCGCCCCTACAGGGGGCATGGAGACCCAGTACTTC. Protein: CATAPTGGMETQYF.